A single T cell receptor (beta chain) is shown here with its context. These data come from a study of blood T cell repertoires in COVID-19. Study summary: The samples span acute and convalescent COVID-19 from the United States, Italy and Spain.

The germline V gene encodes CDR1 SGHVS and CDR2 FQNEAQ. V lost 1 base to trimming and J lost 4 bases; unmatched junction nucleotides: 3. CDR3 length: 15 residues. Method: immunoSEQ multiplex PCR; TCRdb's copy keeps in-frame clones and lacks some. Among roughly 67,000 clones listed, about 82% were seen once. The specimen was peripheral blood. The receptor was derived from a man aged 45 to 65 with acute or convalescent COVID-19. The chain links TRBV7-8 to TRBJ2-1; 8 nucleotides line up with TRBD2. Written as DNA, the CDR3 is TGTGCCAGCAGCTTAGTAGCGGGGCCGTACAATGAGCAGTTCTTC. It translates to CASSLVAGPYNEQFF.